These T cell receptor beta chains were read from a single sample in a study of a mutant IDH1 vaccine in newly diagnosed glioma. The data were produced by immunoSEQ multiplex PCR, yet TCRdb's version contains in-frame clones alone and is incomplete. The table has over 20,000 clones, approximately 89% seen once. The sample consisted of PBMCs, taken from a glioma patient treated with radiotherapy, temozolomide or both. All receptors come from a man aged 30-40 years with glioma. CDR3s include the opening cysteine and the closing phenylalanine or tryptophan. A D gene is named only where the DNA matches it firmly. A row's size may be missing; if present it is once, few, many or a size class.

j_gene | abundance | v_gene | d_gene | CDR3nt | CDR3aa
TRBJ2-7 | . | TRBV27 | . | TGTGCCACCTCGAGGGAAAGTGGCGTCTTC | CATSRESGVF
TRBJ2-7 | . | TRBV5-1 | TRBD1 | TGCGCCAGCAGCTTGGTGACAGGGCCCTACGAGCAGTACTTC | CASSLVTGPYEQYF
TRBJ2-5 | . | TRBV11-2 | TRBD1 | TGTGCCAGCAGCTTAGGGACAGGACCGCAAGAGACCCAGTACTTC | CASSLGTGPQETQYF
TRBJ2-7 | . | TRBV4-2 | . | TGTGCCAGCAGCCATGGGGATGGCGAGCAGTACTTC | CASSHGDGEQYF
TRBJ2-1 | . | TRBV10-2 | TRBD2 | TGCGCCAGCCGAATAGCGGGAGGGGGGTCCTACAATGAGCAGTTCTTC | CASRIAGGGSYNEQFF
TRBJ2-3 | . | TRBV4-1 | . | TGCGCCAGCAGCCAAGTCCCCGGGGACCGCACAGATACGCAGTATTTT | CASSQVPGDRTDTQYF
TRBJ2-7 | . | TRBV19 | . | TGTGCCAGTAGTTTACAGGTAACCCCTCGGTACGAGCAGTACTTC | CASSLQVTPRYEQYF
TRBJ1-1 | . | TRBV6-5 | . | TGTGCCAGCAGCCGGGGGCGGACGGACACTGAAGCTTTCTTT | CASSRGRTDTEAFF
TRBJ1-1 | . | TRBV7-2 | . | TGTGCCAGCAGCTTACCGGGGGCGCCAATGACTGAAGCTTTCTTT | CASSLPGAPMTEAFF
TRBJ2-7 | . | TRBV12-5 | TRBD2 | TGTGCTAGTGCCGATAGCGGGAGGAACTCCTACGAGCAGTACTTC | CASADSGRNSYEQYF
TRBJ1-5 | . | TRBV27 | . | TGTGCCAGCAGCATTGACCGGGGTCAGCCCCAGCATTTT | CASSIDRGQPQHF
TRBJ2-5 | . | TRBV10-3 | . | TGTGCCATCAGTGAGGTTGGGGCCGAGACCCAGTACTTC | CAISEVGAETQYF
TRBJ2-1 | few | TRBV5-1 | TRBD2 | TGCGCCAGCAGCGCCGGACTAGCGGCCCCCAATGAGCAGTTCTTC | CASSAGLAAPNEQFF
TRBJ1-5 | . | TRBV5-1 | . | TGCGCCAGCAGCCTAGGGGTATTGAGCAATCAGCCCCAGCATTTT | CASSLGVLSNQPQHF
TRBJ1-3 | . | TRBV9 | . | TGTGCCAGCAGCGCCGGGGTGGGGGGAGTACGCTCTGGAAACACCATATATTTT | CASSAGVGGVRSGNTIYF
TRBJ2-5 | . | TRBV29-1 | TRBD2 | TGCAGCGTTGGCCCGGTTAGACTAGCGATTGAAGAGACCCAGTACTTC | CSVGPVRLAIEETQYF
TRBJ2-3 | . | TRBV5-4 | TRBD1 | TGTGCCAGCAGATCGGACAGGGTTGCAGATACGCAGTATTTT | CASRSDRVADTQYF
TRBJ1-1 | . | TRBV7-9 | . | TGTGCCAGCAGCTTTCACCTAGGACGAGGAGAGGTTGAAGCTTTCTTT | CASSFHLGRGEVEAFF
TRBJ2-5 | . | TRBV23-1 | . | TGCGCCAGCAGTCACCTCCCGTGGACGGAAGAGACCCAGTACTTC | CASSHLPWTEETQYF
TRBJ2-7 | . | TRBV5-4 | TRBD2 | TGTGCCAGCAGCTTGGGGTATCCGAGCGGGAGCTACGAGCAGTACTTC | CASSLGYPSGSYEQYF
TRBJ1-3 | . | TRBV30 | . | TGTGCCTGGAGTGTACGAGGCGCCCTCTCTGGAAACACCATATATTTT | CAWSVRGALSGNTIYF
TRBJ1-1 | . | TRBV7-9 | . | TGTGCCAGCAATATCCCCGAGGGGCGCGGGACTGAAGCTTTCTTT | CASNIPEGRGTEAFF
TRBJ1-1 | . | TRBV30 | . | TGTGCCTGGAGTAGGTGGACCACTGAAGCTTTCTTT | CAWSRWTTEAFF
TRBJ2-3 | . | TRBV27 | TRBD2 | TGTGCCAGCCAGGCGGGACTAGCGGGCCGCACAGATACGCAGTATTTT | CASQAGLAGRTDTQYF
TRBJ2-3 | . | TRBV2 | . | TGTGCCAGCACCGGAATGACAGCCAGCACAGATACGCAGTATTTT | CASTGMTASTDTQYF
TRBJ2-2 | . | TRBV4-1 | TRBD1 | TGCGCCAGCAGCCTTTACCCGGACAGGGGGCTAGACGGGGAGCTGTTTTTT | CASSLYPDRGLDGELFF
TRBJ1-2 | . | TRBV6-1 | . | TGTGCCAGCAGGGAGACAGGTGACTATGGCTACACCTTC | CASRETGDYGYTF
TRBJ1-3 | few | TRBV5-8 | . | TGTGCTGACGCAGGGGCCGGAAACACCATATATTTT | CADAGAGNTIYF
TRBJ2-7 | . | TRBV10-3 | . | TGTGCCATCAGTGATTCCCCGGCAGGGCGCTCCTACGAGCAGTACTTC | CAISDSPAGRSYEQYF
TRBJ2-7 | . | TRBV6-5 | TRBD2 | TGTGCCAGCAGAAGACTAGCGGGCCCCTACGAGCAGTACTTC | CASRRLAGPYEQYF
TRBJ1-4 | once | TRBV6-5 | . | TGTGCCAGCAGTTACTCGTTCAATAACCGGGAAAAACTGTTTTTT | CASSYSFNNREKLFF
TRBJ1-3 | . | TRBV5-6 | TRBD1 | TGTGCCAGCAGCTTGGTTGGGGGACAGGGTGCCGGAAACACCATATATTTT | CASSLVGGQGAGNTIYF
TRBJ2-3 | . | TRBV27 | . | TGTGCCAGCAGCCGGGACGGTTTCCTCCCTACGCAGTATTTT | CASSRDGFLPTQYF
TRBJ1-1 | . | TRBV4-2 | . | TGTGCCAGCAGCCAAGGGGCCTACACTGAAGCTTTCTTT | CASSQGAYTEAFF
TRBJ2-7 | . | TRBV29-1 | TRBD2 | TGCAGCGTAACAGGCGGGGGTTACGAGCAGTACTTC | CSVTGGGYEQYF
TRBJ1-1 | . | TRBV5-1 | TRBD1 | TGCGCCAGCAGCCCGACAGGGTTCGCTGAAGCTTTCTTT | CASSPTGFAEAFF
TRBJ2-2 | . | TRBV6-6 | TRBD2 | TGTGCCAGCAGTTACAAGGGACTAGCGGGAGCCGGGGAGCTGTTTTTT | CASSYKGLAGAGELFF
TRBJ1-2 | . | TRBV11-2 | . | TGTGCCAGCAGCTTAGCGGGGACAATCTATGGCTACACCTTC | CASSLAGTIYGYTF
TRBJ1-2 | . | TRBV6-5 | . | TGTGCCAGCGCGGAGGACATCTCATCCTATGGCTACACCTTC | CASAEDISSYGYTF
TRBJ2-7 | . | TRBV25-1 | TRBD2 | TGTGCCAGCAGTGGGGGGACGGGGGGGTACGAGCAGTACTTC | CASSGGTGGYEQYF
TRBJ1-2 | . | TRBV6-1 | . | TGTGCCAGCAGAGTGACAGCAAACTATGGCTACACCTTC | CASRVTANYGYTF
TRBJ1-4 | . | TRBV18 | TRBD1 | TGTGCCAGCTCACCACCGTCCAGGGGACAGGAAAAACTGTTTTTT | CASSPPSRGQEKLFF
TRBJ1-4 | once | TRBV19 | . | TGTGCCAGTACCCGAGGGGCCGGAGGGACTAATGAAAAACTGTTTTTT | CASTRGAGGTNEKLFF